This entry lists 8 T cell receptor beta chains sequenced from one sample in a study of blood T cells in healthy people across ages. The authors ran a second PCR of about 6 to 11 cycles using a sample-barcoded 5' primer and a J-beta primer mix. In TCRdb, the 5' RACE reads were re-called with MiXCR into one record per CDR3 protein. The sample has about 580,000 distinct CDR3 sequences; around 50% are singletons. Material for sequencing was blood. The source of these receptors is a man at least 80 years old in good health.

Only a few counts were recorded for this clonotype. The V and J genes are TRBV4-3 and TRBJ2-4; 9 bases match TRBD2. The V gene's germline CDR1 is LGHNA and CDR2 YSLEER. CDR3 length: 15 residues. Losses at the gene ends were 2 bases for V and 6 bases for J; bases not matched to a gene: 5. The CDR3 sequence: CASSQQRGAVNIQYF. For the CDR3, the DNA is TGCGCCAGCAGCCAACAGCGGGGGGCCGTAAACATTCAGTACTTC.

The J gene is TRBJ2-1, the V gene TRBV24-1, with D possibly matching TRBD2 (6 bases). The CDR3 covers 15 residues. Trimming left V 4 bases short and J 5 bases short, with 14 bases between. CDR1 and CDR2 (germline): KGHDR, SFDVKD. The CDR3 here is CATSEIGSSNNEQFF. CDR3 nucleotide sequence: TGTGCCACCAGTGAGATCGGGAGTAGTAACAATGAGCAGTTCTTC.

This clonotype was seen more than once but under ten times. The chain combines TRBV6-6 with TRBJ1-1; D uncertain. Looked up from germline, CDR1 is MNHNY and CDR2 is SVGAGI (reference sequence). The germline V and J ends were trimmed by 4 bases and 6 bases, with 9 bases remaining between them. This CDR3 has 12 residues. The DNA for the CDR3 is TGTGCCAGCAGTTTAGAATTTTCTGAAGCTTTCTTT. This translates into CASSLEFSEAFF.

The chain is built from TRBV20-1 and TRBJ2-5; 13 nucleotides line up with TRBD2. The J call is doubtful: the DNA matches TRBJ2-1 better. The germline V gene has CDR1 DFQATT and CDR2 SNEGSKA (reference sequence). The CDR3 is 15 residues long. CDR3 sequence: CSAKGTSGNQETQFF. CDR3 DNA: TGCAGTGCAAAGGGGACTAGCGGGAACCAAGAGACCCAGTTCTTC.

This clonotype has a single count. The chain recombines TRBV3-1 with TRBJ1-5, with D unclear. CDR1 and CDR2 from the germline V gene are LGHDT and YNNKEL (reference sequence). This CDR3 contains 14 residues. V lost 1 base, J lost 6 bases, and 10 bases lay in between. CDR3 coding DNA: TGTGCCAGCAGCCAAGGGCGGCAGGTTCAGCCCCAGCATTTT. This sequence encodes CASSQGRQVQPQHF.

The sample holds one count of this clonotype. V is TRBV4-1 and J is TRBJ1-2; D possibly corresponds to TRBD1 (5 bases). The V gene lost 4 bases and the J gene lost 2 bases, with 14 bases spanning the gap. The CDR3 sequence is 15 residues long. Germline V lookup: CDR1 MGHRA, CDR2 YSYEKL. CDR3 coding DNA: TGCGCCAGCAGCCCCGGGGCCCTTGGGAACTATGGCTACACCTTC. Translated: CASSPGALGNYGYTF.

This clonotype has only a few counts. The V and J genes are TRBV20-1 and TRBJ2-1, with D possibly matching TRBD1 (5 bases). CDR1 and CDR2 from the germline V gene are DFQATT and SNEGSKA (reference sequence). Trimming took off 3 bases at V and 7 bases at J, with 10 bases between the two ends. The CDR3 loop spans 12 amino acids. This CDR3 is CSASGDSNEQFF. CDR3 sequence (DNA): TGCAGTGCTAGTGGAGACAGTAATGAGCAGTTCTTC.

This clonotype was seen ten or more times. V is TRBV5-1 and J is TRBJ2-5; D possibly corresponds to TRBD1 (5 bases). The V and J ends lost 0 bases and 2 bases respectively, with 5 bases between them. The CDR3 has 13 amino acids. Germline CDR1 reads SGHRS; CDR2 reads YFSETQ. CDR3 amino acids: CASSLDRQETQYF. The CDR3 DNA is TGCGCCAGCAGCTTGGACAGGCAAGAGACCCAGTACTTC.